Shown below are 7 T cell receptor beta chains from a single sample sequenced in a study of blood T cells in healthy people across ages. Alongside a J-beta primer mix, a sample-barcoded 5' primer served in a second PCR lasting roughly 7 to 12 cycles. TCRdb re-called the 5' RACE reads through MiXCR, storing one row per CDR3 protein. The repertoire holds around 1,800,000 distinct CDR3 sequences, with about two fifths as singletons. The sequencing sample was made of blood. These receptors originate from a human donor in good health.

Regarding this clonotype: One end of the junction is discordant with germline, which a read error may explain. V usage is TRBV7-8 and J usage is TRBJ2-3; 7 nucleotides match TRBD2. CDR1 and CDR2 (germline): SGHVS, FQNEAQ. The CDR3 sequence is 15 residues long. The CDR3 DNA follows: TGTGTCAGCAGCTTACTTCGGGACCTTTCGGGGGGGCAGTATTTT. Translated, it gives CVSSLLRDLSGGQYF.

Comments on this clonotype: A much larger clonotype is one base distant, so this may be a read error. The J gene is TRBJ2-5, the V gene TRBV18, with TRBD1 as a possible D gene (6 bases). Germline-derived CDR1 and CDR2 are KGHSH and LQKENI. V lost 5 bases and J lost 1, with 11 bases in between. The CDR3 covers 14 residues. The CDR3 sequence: CASSTGQSQETQYF. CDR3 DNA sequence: TGTGCCAGCTCAACCGGACAGAGCCAAGAGACCCAGTACTTC.

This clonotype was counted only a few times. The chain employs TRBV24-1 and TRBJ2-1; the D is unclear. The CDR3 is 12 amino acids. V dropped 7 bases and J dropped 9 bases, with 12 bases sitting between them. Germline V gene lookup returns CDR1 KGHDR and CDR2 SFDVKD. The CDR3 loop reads CATSLTVSEQFF. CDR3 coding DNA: TGTGCCACCAGCCTCACGGTCAGTGAGCAGTTCTTC.

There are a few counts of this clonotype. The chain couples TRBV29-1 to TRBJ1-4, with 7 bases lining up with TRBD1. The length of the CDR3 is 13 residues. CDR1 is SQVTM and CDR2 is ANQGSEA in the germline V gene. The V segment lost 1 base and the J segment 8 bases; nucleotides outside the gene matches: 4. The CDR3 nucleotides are TGCAGCGTTGAAGCTGTGACAGGGGAAAAACTGTTTTTT. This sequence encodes CSVEAVTGEKLFF.

CDR3 coding DNA: TGTGCCAGCAGCTATAGGTGGGGACAGGCATCCTACAATGAGCAGTTCTTC. Translated: CASSYRWGQASYNEQFF. The chain recombines TRBV11-2 with TRBJ2-1, with TRBD1 matching over 8 bases. V dropped 4 bases and J dropped 1; count of bases not matched to a gene: 9. The V gene's germline CDR1 is SGHAT and CDR2 FQNNGV. The CDR3 sequence is 17 residues long.

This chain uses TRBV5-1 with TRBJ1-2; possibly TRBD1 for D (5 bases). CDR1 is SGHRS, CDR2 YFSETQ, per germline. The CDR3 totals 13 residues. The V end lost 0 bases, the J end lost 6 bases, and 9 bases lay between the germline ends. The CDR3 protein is CASSLEGRHGYTF. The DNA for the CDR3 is TGCGCCAGCAGCTTGGAGGGGAGACATGGCTACACCTTC.

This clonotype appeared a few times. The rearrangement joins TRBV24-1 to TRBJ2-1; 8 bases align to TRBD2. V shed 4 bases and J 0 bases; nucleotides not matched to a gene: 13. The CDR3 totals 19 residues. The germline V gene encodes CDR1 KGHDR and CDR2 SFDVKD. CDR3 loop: CATSDPRASGLSSYNEQFF. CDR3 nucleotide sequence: TGTGCCACCAGTGACCCGAGGGCTAGCGGGTTGAGCTCCTACAATGAGCAGTTCTTC.